This TCR beta chain was documented in a study of molecular identifiers for immune sequencing clone quantification. Study-wide results and limits: Shared barcodes on identical TCR molecules could underestimate the sizes of highly expanded clones. For effector cells, clones above 20 RNA copies held over 99% of molecules; for naive cells, under 1%.

A few counts support this clonotype. Its antigen remains unknown. Naive CD8 T cells underwent sorting with the CD8+CD4-CCR7+CD45RA+ definition. Previously described methods and listed TCR primers were used for bulk TCR libraries. TCRdb recomputed calls from the PCR reads with MiXCR, one row per CDR3 protein. The sample consists of under 650,000 distinct CDR3 sequences, 20% of them appearing once. The CDR3 extends over 17 amino acids. CDR1 and CDR2 (germline): LGHNT, FRNRAP. Trimming left V 1 base short and J 2 bases short, with 14 bases between. This chain joins TRBV12-5 and TRBJ2-2, with D maybe TRBD1 (6 bases). The receptor comes from a human donor in good health. Some libraries in this study had Jurkat cell RNA spiked in. Specimen: naive CD8+ T cells from blood, with Jurkat cell RNA spiked in. The subset here: FACS-sorted CD8+CD4-CCR7+CD45RA+ naive T cells. CDR3 nucleotides: TGTGCTAGTGGTTTGGGCCCCGGGACACTTAACACCGGGGAGCTGTTTTTT. This codes for CASGLGPGTLNTGELFF.